The 17 T cell receptor beta chains reported below all come from one sample, sequenced in a study of blood T cell repertoires in COVID-19 (dated by TCRdb to 2020 to 2022). To prepare the library, the immunoSEQ multiplex PCR assay was applied. TCRdb provides this immuneACCESS table in a form limited to in-frame rearrangements. Some clones are lacking; in checked studies, under half of them reflect an unresolved V gene, and why the rest are absent is not known. The table for this sample lists 200,000 to 300,000 clones; more than 75% of them were counted only once. The ten largest clones capture approximately 5.1% of the sample. The sequencing sample was made of peripheral blood. These receptors were obtained from an older woman with COVID-19, enrolled during active disease.

The V call is TRBV5-1, the J call TRBJ1-2; perhaps TRBD1 as D (5 bases). Germline assignment: CDR1 SGHRS and CDR2 YFSETQ. CDR3 length: 13 residues. Trimming took off 3 bases at V and 6 bases at J, with 12 bases between the two ends. The DNA for the CDR3 is TGCGCCAGCAGCTGGTCCTCGACAGATGGCTACACCTTC. Amino acid sequence: CASSWSSTDGYTF.

J is TRBJ1-5 and V is TRBV2; possible D gene TRBD1, 5 bases. The V gene's germline CDR1 is SNHLY and CDR2 FYNNEI. The CDR3 spans 15 residues. Trimming removed 4 bases at V and 4 bases at J, with 14 bases between. The CDR3 here is CASSAERQPNQPQHF. The CDR3, as DNA: TGTGCCAGCAGTGCCGAACGACAGCCTAATCAGCCCCAGCATTTT.

This chain uses TRBV28 with TRBJ2-1, with a tentative D call TRBD1 (5 bases). This CDR3 has 14 residues. Deletions cut 7 bases from V and 2 bases from J, with 12 bases between. In germline, CDR1 is MDHEN, CDR2 SYDVKM. CDR3 amino acids: CASTLDITYNEQFF. The DNA for the CDR3 is TGTGCCAGCACCCTGGACATTACCTACAATGAGCAGTTCTTC.

The chain employs TRBV19 and TRBJ1-5, with TRBD1 identical over 7 bases. V was clipped by 4 bases and J by 0 bases; unmatched bases: 3. The CDR3 has 15 amino acids. Germline loops: CDR1 LNHDA, CDR2 SQIVND (reference sequence). In DNA form, the CDR3 reads TGTGCCAGTAGTAAAGACAGGGCTAGCAATCAGCCCCAGCATTTT. Protein: CASSKDRASNQPQHF.

In DNA, the CDR3 is TGTGCTAGCTGTGGCGGGAGTTGCGAGACCCAGTACTTC. Translated: CASCGGSCETQYF. The chain couples TRBV12-5 to TRBJ2-5, with 7 bases fitting TRBD2. J was trimmed by 5 bases and V by 9 bases; bases with no gene match: 9. The CDR3 totals 13 residues. Germline V gene sequence: CDR1 LGHNT, CDR2 FRNRAP. Full variable domain (rest looked up from reference TRBV12-5 and TRBJ2-5): DARVTQTPRHKVTEMGQEVTMRCQPILGHNTVFWYRQTMMQGLELLAYFRNRAPLDDSGMPKDRFSAEMPDATLATLKIQPSEPRDSAVYFCASCGGSCETQYFGPGTRLLVL.

CDR3 sequence reads: CASSESGGRTGELFF. The DNA of the CDR3 is TGTGCCAGCAGTGAATCGGGGGGCCGAACCGGGGAGCTGTTTTTT. This chain links TRBV25-1 with TRBJ2-2, with D perhaps TRBD2 (7 bases). Germline V CDR1 and CDR2: MGHDK, SYGVNS. V lost 1 base and J lost 5, with 11 bases in between. The CDR3 is made up of 15 amino acids.

This chain uses TRBV7-3 with TRBJ2-2; 14 bases match TRBD2. J gave up 5 bases and V 1 base, and 9 bases lay outside the gene matches. Germline V gene data show CDR1 as SGHTA and CDR2 as FQGTGA. The CDR3 runs to 19 residues. DNA of the CDR3: TGTGCCAGCAGCTTAAGCACCCTGACTAGCGGGAGGGGAACCGGGGAGCTGTTTTTT. This sequence encodes CASSLSTLTSGRGTGELFF.

The chain is built from TRBV19 and TRBJ2-1; a possible D gene is TRBD2 (5 bases). V lost 6 bases, J lost 9 bases, and 21 bases lay in between. This CDR3 has 15 amino acids. The V gene's germline CDR1 is LNHDA and CDR2 SQIVND (reference sequence). CDR3 region: CASRPSSTRRGEQFF. The CDR3 nucleotides read TGTGCCAGTAGACCCTCTTCAACTAGACGGGGTGAGCAGTTCTTC.

The chain is built from TRBV5-6 and TRBJ2-3; 8 bases agree with TRBD2. V was clipped by 2 bases and J by 2 bases; unmatched bases: 4. The CDR3 runs 15 residues. Germline lookup yields CDR1 SGHDT and CDR2 YYEEEE. The CDR3 is CASSFELAATDTQYF. In DNA form, the CDR3 reads TGTGCCAGCAGCTTCGAACTAGCGGCCACAGATACGCAGTATTTT.

The rearrangement uses TRBV7-9 and TRBJ1-1, with 7 nucleotides matching TRBD1. CDR1 SEHNR and CDR2 FQNEAQ come from the germline V gene (reference sequence). The length of the CDR3 is 12 residues. After removal of 7 bases from V and 5 bases from J, the junction contained 4 bases not matched to a gene. CDR3 in DNA: TGTGCCAGCATTCGACAGGGAACTGAAGCTTTCTTT. This translates into CASIRQGTEAFF.

The rearrangement links TRBV3-1 (or the pseudogene TRBV3-2) to TRBJ2-7, with D possibly TRBD1 on 5 matching bases. Germline V lookup: CDR1 LGHDT, CDR2 YNNKEL (reference sequence). V lost 6 bases and J 1 base, leaving 16 bases between the germline ends. The CDR3 contains 15 residues. The CDR3 loop reads CASRFRGFRSYEQYF. The CDR3 nucleotides are TGTGCCAGCAGGTTTAGGGGTTTTCGGTCCTACGAGCAGTACTTC.

The chain links TRBV19 to TRBJ2-7; D is uncertain. From germline, CDR1 is LNHDA and CDR2 SQIVND (reference sequence). V lost 0 bases and J lost 3, with 6 bases in between. This CDR3 is 13 amino acids long. The CDR3 nucleotides read TGTGCCAGTAGTATAGATCACAGCTACGAGCAGTACTTC. As protein: CASSIDHSYEQYF.

The chain is built from TRBV6-4 and TRBJ2-1; 11 bases align to TRBD2. Germline V gene data show CDR1 as MRHNA and CDR2 as SNTAGT. The CDR3 consists of 15 residues. Trimming removed 4 bases from V and 10 bases from J; junction bases left unmatched: 9. DNA for the CDR3: TGTGCCAGCAGTGTTATAGCGGGAGGGCCGGGGGAGCAGTTCTTC. This gives the protein CASSVIAGGPGEQFF.

Of note for this clone: At the DNA level, this CDR3 is encoded by other sequences in the same sample as well. V gene TRBV5-1 combines with J gene TRBJ2-7, with 8 bases identical to TRBD2. J was trimmed by 4 bases and V by 3 bases; bases with no gene match: 0. The CDR3 consists of 12 residues. Germline V gene data show CDR1 as SGHRS and CDR2 as YFSETQ. CDR3 protein: CASSSGGYEQYF. The CDR3 region has the DNA TGCGCCAGCAGCTCGGGAGGGTACGAGCAGTACTTC.

The chain links TRBV20-1 to TRBJ1-1; D is ambiguous. The CDR3 spans 11 residues. V lost 0 bases and J lost 11, with 10 bases in between. Looked up from germline, CDR1 is DFQATT and CDR2 is SNEGSKA (reference sequence). The CDR3 DNA is TGCAGTGCTAGAGATCGAACATGGGCTTTCTTT. This sequence encodes CSARDRTWAFF.

The gene calls are TRBV19 and TRBJ2-1; 10 nucleotides agree with TRBD2. The germline V gene encodes CDR1 LNHDA and CDR2 SQIVND (reference sequence). Unmatched junction bases numbered 14, after V lost 5 bases and J lost 10 bases. The CDR3 extends over 16 amino acids. The CDR3 region is CASSAAGLAEGGEQFF. The CDR3 nucleotides are TGTGCCAGTAGTGCCGCCGGACTAGCGGAGGGGGGGGAGCAGTTCTTC.

V gene TRBV2 combines with J gene TRBJ1-6; D is possibly TRBD1 (5 bases). Germline assignment: CDR1 SNHLY and CDR2 FYNNEI. Trimming shortened V by 4 bases and J by 12 bases, and 28 bases separated the two germline ends. The CDR3 has 18 residues. DNA for the CDR3: TGTGCCAGCAGTGTTAAGTGGGGCGACCACCGACCCCAAGAACCCCTCCACTTT. It yields the protein CASSVKWGDHRPQEPLHF.